The entry below gives a single T cell receptor beta chain sequence along with its context. Its antigen is unknown. The entry originates in a study of T and B cells in COVID-19 patients. About the research overall: The recovered patients had mostly mild to moderate COVID-19 with outpatient management.

Study-wide results and caveats: Patients with COVID-19 reportedly showed strongly skewed T cell receptor beta variable and joining gene usage. CD4+, regulatory T cell, CD8+ and sorted SARS-CoV-2-responsive or tetramer+ T cells were not yet sequenced.

TRB rearrangements were amplified by multiplex PCR with BIOMED2 TRB-A/B primers. TCRdb redid the calling of the multiplex PCR reads with MiXCR, one entry per CDR3 protein. Among a few thousand distinct CDR3 sequences listed, 20% were seen once. Blood genomic DNA input for TRB amplification was about 240-500 ng. The CDR3 sequence is 16 residues long. V shed 3 bases and J shed 1 base, with 15 bases lying between them. Germline CDR1 reads MDHEN; CDR2 reads SYDVKM. The sample was blood. The chain is built from TRBV28 and TRBJ1-1; D not certain. This clonotype was obtained from a human donor who had recovered from COVID-19. CDR3 in amino acids: CASSLLFESSNTEAFF. As DNA, the CDR3 is TGTGCCAGCAGTTTGCTGTTTGAGTCCTCGAACACTGAAGCTTTCTTT.